This T cell receptor beta chain was retrieved from a study of T-cell memory formation after mild COVID-19. Notes on the study in general: Researchers report contracting CD4+ clones mostly in CM and EM, with CD8+ clones in EMRA. The appearance of some responding clones in pre-infection memory suggested that cross-reactive memory joined. Whereas later expanders leaned CD4+, clones contracting day 15 to 85 showed a balanced CD4/CD8 makeup.

CDR3 length: 17 residues. V was pared by 6 bases and J by 3 bases, with 20 bases between. TCRdb processed the 5' RACE reads anew with MiXCR; each CDR3 protein has one entry. The sample gives around 110,000 distinct CDR3 sequences, approximately 15% of which show up once; 25% to 30% is in the top ten. On this clonotype: Its antigen is still unknown.

Sequencing was performed on PBMCs or a T cell subset sorted from them (not recorded which). J is TRBJ2-2 and V is TRBV12-3 or TRBV12-4; D remains ambiguous. The TCR comes from an adult woman who had mild COVID-19 (a few samples of this study predate the infection). Cell type and time point are not known. The CDR3 reads CASSPPGHDGDTGELFF. CDR3 bases: TGTGCCAGCAGCCCCCCGGGCCACGACGGAGACACCGGGGAGCTGTTTTTT.